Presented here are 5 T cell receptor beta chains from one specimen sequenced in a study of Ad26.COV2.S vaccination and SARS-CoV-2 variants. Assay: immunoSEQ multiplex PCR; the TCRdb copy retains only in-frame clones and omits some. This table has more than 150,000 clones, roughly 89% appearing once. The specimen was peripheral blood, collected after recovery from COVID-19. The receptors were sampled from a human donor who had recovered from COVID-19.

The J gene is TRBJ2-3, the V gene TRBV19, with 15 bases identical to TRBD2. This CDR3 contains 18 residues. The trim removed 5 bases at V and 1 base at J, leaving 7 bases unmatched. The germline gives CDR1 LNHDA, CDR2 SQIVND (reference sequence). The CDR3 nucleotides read TGTGCCAGTAGTCTCGGGACTAGCGGGGGGATTGGCACAGATACGCAGTATTTT. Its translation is CASSLGTSGGIGTDTQYF.

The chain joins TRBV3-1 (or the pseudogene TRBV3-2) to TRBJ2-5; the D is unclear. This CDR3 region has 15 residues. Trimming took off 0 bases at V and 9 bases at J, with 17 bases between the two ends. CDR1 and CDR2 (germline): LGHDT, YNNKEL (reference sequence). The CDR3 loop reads CASSQDGLPSRAQYF. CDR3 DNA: TGTGCCAGCAGCCAAGATGGCCTGCCTAGTCGGGCCCAGTACTTC.

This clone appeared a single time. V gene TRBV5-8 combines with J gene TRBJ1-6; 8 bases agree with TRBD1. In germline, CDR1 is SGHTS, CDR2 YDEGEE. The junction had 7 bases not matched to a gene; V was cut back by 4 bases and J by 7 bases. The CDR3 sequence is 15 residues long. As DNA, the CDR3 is TGTGCCAGCAGCCCCAGACAGGGGAACAATTCACCCCTCCACTTT. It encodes CASSPRQGNNSPLHF.

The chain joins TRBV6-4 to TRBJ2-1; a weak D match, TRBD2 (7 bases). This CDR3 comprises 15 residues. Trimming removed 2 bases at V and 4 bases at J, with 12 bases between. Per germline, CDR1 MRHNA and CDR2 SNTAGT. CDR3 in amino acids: CASSDVRGGYNEQFF. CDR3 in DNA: TGTGCCAGCAGTGACGTGAGGGGGGGGTACAATGAGCAGTTCTTC.

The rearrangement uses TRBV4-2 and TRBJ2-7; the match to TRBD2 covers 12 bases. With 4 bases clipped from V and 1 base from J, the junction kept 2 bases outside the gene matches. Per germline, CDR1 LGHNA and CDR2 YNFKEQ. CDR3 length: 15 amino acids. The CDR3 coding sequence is TGTGCCAGCAGCCCAGGGACTAGCGGGTCCTACGAGCAGTACTTC. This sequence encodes CASSPGTSGSYEQYF.